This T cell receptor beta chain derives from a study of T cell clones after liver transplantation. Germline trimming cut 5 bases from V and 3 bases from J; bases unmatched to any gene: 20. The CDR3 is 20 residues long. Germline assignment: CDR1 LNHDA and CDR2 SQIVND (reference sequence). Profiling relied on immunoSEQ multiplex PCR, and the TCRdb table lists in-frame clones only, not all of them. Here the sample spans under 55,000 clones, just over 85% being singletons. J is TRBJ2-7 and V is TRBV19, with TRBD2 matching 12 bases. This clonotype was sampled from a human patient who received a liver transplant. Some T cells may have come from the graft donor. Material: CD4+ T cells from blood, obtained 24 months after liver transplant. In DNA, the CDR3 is TGTGCCAGTAGTCCCAACGGGTTAAAGACTAGCGGGAGAGGGGGCTACGAGCAGTACTTC. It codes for CASSPNGLKTSGRGGYEQYF.